This TCR beta chain was sequenced during a study of T cells after posttransplantation cyclophosphamide. General study points: Later post-transplant blood repertoires were often dominated by donor CD8+ memory clones. TRB clonality was highly associated with recipient CMV seropositivity and reactivation. Blood and skin or GI T cell repertoires showed limited TRB overlap.

Treatment was busulfan-fludarabine conditioning, a marrow graft, and cyclophosphamide on days +3 and +4. A remark on this clone: Its antigen is undetermined.

Trimming cost V 1 base and J 3 bases, with 12 bases left between them. In germline, CDR1 is SGHDN, CDR2 FVKESK. CDR3 length: 16 amino acids. This table comes from immunoSEQ multiplex PCR, and its TCRdb copy is limited to in-frame clones, with some not included. The sample lists around 37,000 clones; 78% were seen once. This clonotype was obtained from a female patient between 40 and 55 years old who received an allogeneic stem cell transplant from a related donor, was CMV-positive, and had no GVHD. The graft donor may have given rise to some T cells. The material was CD4+ T cells sorted from blood, obtained 1,800 to 2,000 days after a stem cell transplant with posttransplant cyclophosphamide. The rearrangement links TRBV14 to TRBJ2-2, with a possible D match to TRBD2 (7 bases). The CDR3 DNA is TGTGCCAGCAGCCAAGGCGGGGGCCTCTACACCGGGGAGCTGTTTTTT. Its protein product is CASSQGGGLYTGELFF.